This T cell receptor beta chain was captured in a study of PD-1 blockade in classical Hodgkin lymphoma. Time point meaning: cycle 4 day 1 (C4D1), after more than five weeks of nivolumab. Relapses following autologous stem cell transplantation were seen in all patients, with brentuximab vedotin exposure varying. Here immunoSEQ multiplex PCR was the method, and the copy in TCRdb shows in-frame clones only, minus some. This table has about 92,000 clones, more than 80% appearing once. Study-wide points: Newly diagnosed patients reportedly trailed healthy donors in baseline TCR diversity.

Germline values: CDR1 SGHTA, CDR2 FQGNSA. The V gene lost 0 bases and the J gene lost 4 bases, with 9 bases spanning the gap. The CDR3 runs to 15 residues. With respect to this clone: Its antigen is as yet unknown.

V is TRBV7-2 and J is TRBJ1-4; D gene unclear. This clonotype was sampled from a human donor with classical Hodgkin lymphoma. The input for sequencing was peripheral blood mononuclear cells (PBMCs), taken before the fourth cycle of nivolumab. The DNA of the CDR3 is TGTGCCAGCAGCTTAGCCGCGGCTTATAATGAAAAACTGTTTTTT. This encodes CASSLAAAYNEKLFF. Combining the CDR3 with reference TRBV7-2 and TRBJ1-4 gives the whole variable domain GAGVSQSPSNKVTEKGKDVELRCDPISGHTALYWYRQSLGQGLEFLIYFQGNSAPDKSGLPSDRFSAERTGGSVSTLTIQRTQQEDSAVYLCASSLAAAYNEKLFFGSGTQLSVL.